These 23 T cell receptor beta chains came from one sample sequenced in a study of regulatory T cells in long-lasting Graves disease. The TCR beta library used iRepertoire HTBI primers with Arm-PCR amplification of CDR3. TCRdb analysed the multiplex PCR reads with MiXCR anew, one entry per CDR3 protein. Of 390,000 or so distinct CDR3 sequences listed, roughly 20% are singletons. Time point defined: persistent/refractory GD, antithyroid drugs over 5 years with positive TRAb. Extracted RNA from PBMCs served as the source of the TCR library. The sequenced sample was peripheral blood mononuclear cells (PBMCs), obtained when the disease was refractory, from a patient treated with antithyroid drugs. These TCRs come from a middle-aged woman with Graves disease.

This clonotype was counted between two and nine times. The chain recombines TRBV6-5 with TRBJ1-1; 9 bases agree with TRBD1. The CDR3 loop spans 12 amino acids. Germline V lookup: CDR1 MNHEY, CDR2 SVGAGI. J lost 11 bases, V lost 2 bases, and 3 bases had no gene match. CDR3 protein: CASSYGTGTAFF. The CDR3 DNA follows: TGTGCCAGCAGTTACGGGACAGGGACGGCTTTCTTT.

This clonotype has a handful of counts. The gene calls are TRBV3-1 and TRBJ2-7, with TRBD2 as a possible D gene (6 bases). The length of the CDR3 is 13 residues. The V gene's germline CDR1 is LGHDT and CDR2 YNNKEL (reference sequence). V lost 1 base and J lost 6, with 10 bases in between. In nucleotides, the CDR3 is TGTGCCAGCAGCCAAGTACTAGCTGCCGAGCAGTACTTC. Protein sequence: CASSQVLAAEQYF.

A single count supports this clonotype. The CDR3 sequence is CASSPPGRNTEAFF. In DNA, the CDR3 is TGTGCCAGCTCACCACCGGGCCGGAACACTGAAGCTTTCTTT. The chain combines TRBV18 with TRBJ1-1; D is unclear. Trimming took off 0 bases at V and 1 base at J, with 6 bases between the two ends. CDR1 KGHSH and CDR2 LQKENI come from the germline V gene. The CDR3 loop spans 14 amino acids.

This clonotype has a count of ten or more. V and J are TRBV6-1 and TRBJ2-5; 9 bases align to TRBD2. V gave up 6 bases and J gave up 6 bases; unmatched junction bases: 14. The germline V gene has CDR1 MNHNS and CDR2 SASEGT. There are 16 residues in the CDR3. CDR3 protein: CASRKAGGHWGKTQYF. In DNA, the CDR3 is TGTGCCAGCAGGAAGGCGGGAGGGCACTGGGGGAAGACCCAGTACTTC.

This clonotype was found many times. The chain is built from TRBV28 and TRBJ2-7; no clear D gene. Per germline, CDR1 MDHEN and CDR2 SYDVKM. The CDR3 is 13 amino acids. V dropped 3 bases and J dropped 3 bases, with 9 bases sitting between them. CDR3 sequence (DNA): TGTGCCAGCAGTTTTGTTGGCCTCTACGAGCAGTACTTC. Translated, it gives CASSFVGLYEQYF.

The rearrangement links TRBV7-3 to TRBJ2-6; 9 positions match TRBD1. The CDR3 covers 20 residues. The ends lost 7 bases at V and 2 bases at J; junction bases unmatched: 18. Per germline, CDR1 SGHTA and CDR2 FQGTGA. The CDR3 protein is CASTLTDPRDRDAGANVLTF. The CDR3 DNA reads TGTGCCAGCACTTTAACTGACCCCCGGGACAGGGATGCTGGGGCCAACGTCCTGACTTTC.

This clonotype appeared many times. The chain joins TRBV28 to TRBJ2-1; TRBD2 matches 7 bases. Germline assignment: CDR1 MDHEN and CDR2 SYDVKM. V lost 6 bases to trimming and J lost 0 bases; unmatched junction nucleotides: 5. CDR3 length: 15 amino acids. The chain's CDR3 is CASRGGTVSYNEQFF. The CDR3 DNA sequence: TGTGCCAGCAGGGGGGGGACGGTCTCCTACAATGAGCAGTTCTTC.

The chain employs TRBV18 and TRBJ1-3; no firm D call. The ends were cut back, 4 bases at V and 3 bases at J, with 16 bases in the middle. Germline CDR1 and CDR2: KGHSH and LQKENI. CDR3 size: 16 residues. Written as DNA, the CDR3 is TGTGCCAGCTCACTTGGGGATCGAGGCGGTGGAAACACCATATATTTT. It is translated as CASSLGDRGGGNTIYF.

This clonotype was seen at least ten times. The CDR3 is CASSSPGTGAGEQYF. Written as DNA, the CDR3 is TGTGCCAGCAGTTCACCCGGGACAGGGGCAGGGGAGCAGTACTTC. J is TRBJ2-7 and V is TRBV28, with 10 bases fitting TRBD1. Per germline, CDR1 MDHEN and CDR2 SYDVKM. V was pared by 4 bases and J by 7 bases, with 10 bases of the junction left unmatched. The CDR3 is 15 residues long.

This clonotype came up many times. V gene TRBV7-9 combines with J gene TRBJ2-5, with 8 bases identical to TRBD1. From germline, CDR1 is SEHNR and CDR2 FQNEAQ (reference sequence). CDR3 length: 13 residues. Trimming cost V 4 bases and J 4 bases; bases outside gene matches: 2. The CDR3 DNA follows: TGTGCCAGCAGCTCGACAGGGGCAGAGACCCAGTACTTC. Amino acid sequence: CASSSTGAETQYF. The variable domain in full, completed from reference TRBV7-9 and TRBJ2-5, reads DTGVSQNPRHKITKRGQNVTFRCDPISEHNRLYWYRQTLGQGPEFLTYFQNEAQLEKSRLLSDRFSAERPKGSFSTLEIQRTEQGDSAMYLCASSSTGAETQYFGPGTRLLVL.

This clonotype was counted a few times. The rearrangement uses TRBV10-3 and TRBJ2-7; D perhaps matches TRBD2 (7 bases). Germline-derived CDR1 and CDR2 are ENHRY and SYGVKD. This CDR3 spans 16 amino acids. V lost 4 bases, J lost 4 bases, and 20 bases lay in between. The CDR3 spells CAISGEGVGDVYEQYF. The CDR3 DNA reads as TGTGCCATCAGTGGGGAGGGGGTGGGGGACGTTTACGAGCAGTACTTC.

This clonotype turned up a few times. This CDR3 reads CASSLTGSTEAFF. Written as DNA, the CDR3 is TGTGCCAGCAGCTTGACTGGGAGTACTGAAGCTTTCTTT. The genes are TRBV5-6 and TRBJ1-1; D call uncertain. The CDR3 loop spans 13 amino acids. In germline, CDR1 is SGHDT, CDR2 YYEEEE. V was cut by 1 base and J by 5 bases, with 9 bases left in between.

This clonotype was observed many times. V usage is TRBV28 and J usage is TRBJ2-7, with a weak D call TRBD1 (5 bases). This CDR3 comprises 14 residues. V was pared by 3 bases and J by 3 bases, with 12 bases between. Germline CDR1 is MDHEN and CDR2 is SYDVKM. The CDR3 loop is CASSFYRIGYEQYF. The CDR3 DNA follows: TGTGCCAGCAGTTTTTACAGGATCGGCTACGAGCAGTACTTC. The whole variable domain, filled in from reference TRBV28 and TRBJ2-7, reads DVKVTQSSRYLVKRTGEKVFLECVQDMDHENMFWYRQDPGLGLRLIYFSYDVKMKEKGDIPEGYSVSREKKERFSLILESASTNQTSMYLCASSFYRIGYEQYFGPGTRLTVT.

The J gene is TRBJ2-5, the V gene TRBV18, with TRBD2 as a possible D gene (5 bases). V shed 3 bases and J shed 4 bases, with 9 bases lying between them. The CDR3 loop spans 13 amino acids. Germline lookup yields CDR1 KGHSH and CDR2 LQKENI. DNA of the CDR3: TGTGCCAGCTCACCGAAAGGAGGAGAGACCCAGTACTTC. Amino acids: CASSPKGGETQYF.

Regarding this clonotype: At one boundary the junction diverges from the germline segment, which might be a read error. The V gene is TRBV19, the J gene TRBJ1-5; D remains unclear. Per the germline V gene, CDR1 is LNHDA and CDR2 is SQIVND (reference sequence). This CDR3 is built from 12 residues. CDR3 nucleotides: TGTGCCAGCAGTAAAATCAATCAGCCCCAGCATTTT. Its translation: CASSKINQPQHF.

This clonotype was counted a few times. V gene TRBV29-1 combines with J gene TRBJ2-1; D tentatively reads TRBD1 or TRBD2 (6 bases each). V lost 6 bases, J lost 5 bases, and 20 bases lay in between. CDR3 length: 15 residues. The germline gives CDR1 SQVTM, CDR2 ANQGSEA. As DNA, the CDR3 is TGCAGCGTCCACTATGGGGGCGGGGTGGACAATGAGCAGTTCTTC. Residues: CSVHYGGGVDNEQFF.

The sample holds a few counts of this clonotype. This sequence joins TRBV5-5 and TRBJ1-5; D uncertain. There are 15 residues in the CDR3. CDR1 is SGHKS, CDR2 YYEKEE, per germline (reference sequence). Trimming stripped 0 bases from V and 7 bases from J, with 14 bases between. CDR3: CASSLEGGLGQPQHF. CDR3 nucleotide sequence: TGTGCCAGCAGCTTGGAAGGAGGTCTGGGCCAGCCCCAGCATTTT.

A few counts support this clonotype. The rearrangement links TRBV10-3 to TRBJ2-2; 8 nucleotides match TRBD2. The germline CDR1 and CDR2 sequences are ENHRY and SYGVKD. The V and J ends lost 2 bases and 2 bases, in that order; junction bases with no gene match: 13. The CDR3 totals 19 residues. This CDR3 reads CAISEAKKVAGLNTGELFF. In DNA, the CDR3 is TGTGCCATCAGTGAGGCGAAGAAGGTAGCGGGACTTAACACCGGGGAGCTGTTTTTT.

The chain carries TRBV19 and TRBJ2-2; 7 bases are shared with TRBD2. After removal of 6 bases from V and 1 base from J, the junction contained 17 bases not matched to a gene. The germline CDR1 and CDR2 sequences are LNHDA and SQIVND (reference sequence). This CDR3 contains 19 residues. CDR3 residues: CASSVSDWGGNGNTGELFF. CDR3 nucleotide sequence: TGTGCCAGTAGCGTCTCCGACTGGGGAGGGAACGGGAACACCGGGGAGCTGTTTTTT. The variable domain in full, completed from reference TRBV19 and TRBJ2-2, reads DGGITQSPKYLFRKEGQNVTLSCEQNLNHDAMYWYRQDPGQGLRLIYYSQIVNDFQKGDIAEGYSVSREKKESFPLTVTSAQKNPTAFYLCASSVSDWGGNGNTGELFFGEGSRLTVL.

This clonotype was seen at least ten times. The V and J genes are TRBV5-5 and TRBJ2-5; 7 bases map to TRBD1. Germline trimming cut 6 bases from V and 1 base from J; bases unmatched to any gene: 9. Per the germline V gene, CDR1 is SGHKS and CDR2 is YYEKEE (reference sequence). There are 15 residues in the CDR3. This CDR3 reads CASTQSGQPQETQYF. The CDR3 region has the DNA TGTGCCAGCACCCAATCGGGACAGCCCCAAGAGACCCAGTACTTC.

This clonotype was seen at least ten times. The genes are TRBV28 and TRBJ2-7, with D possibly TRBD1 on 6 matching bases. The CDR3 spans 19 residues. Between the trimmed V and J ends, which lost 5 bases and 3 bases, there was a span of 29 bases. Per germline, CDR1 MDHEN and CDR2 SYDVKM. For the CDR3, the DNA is TGTGCCAGCAGTACCGGCTACAATTACAGGGAGAGGGGGTTCTACGAGCAGTACTTC. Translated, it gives CASSTGYNYRERGFYEQYF.

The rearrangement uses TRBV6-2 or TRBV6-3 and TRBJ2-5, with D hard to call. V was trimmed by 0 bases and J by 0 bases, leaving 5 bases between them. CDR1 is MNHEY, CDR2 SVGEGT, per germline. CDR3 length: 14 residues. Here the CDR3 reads CASSYSSHQETQYF. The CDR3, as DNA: TGTGCCAGCAGTTACTCCAGCCACCAAGAGACCCAGTACTTC.

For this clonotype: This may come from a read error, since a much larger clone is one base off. The CDR3 nucleotides read TGTGCCAGCAGTAAACAGGGGAGGACAGATACGCAGTATTTT. Amino acid sequence: CASSKQGRTDTQYF. The chain links TRBV2 to TRBJ2-3; perhaps TRBD1 as D (7 bases). CDR3 size: 14 residues. The V and J ends lost 5 bases and 3 bases respectively, with 12 bases between them. Germline values: CDR1 SNHLY, CDR2 FYNNEI.